A selection of T cell receptor beta chains follows, all from one sample in a study of T cell responses to AZD1222 COVID-19 vaccine. The protocol was immunoSEQ multiplex PCR, while the TCRdb copy is restricted to in-frame clones and leaves out a portion. The sample has 100,000 to 150,000 clones, 70% to 85% seen once. The sequenced sample was peripheral blood, obtained 28 days after the second AZD1222 dose. Receptors originate from an adult who received the AZD1222 COVID-19 vaccine. The CDR3 runs from the conserved cysteine through the conserved F or W. The D gene is left open where the match is weak. Clone size is stated in some rows and not others, as once, few, many or a class when expanded.

abundance,d_gene,v_gene,j_gene,CDR3nt,CDR3aa
-,-,TRBV9,TRBJ2-1,TGTGCCAGCAGCGTAGAACCGAGCTCCTACAATGAGCAGTTCTTC,CASSVEPSSYNEQFF
-,TRBD1,TRBV7-8,TRBJ2-7,TGTGCCAGCAGCCCCAGGGGGCAGAGCTCCTACGAGCAGTACTTC,CASSPRGQSSYEQYF
-,TRBD2,TRBV7-2,TRBJ2-3,TGTGCCAGCAGCTTAGTTAGCGGGGGGCTCCGCACATATACGCAGTATTTT,CASSLVSGGLRTYTQYF
-,-,TRBV7-2,TRBJ2-2,TGTGCCAGCAGCATCGGACTGACCACCTGGGAGCTGTTTTTT,CASSIGLTTWELFF
-,TRBD1,TRBV18,TRBJ1-5,TGTGCCAGCTCACCGCTGGACAGGGGGCGCGTTCAGCCCCAGCATTTT,CASSPLDRGRVQPQHF
-,-,TRBV7-2,TRBJ2-7,TGTGCCAGCAGCTTAGGGTCAGGTTCCTACGAGCAGTACTTC,CASSLGSGSYEQYF
-,-,TRBV28,TRBJ1-5,TGTGCCAGCATACGAGCATATAGCAATCAGCCCCAGCATTTT,CASIRAYSNQPQHF
-,-,TRBV12-3/TRBV12-4,TRBJ2-1,TGTGCCAGCGGGGGGGCCTATGAGCAGTTCTTC,CASGGAYEQFF
-,-,TRBV14,TRBJ1-6,TGTGCCAGCAGCCAAGACGACACCCGGGAGAGGATGAGCTCCTATAATTCACCCCTCCACTTT,CASSQDDTRERMSSYNSPLHF
-,-,TRBV18,TRBJ1-3,TGTGCCAGCTCACCCGGGACACAATTCAACTCTGGAAACACCATATATTTT,CASSPGTQFNSGNTIYF
-,-,TRBV5-5,TRBJ2-7,TGTGCCAGCAGCTCAATGCCGGGACCCTACGAGCAGTACTTC,CASSSMPGPYEQYF
-,-,TRBV5-8,TRBJ1-1,TGTGCCAGCAGCTTGATGCAGTTGGGCACTGAAGCTTTCTTT,CASSLMQLGTEAFF
-,TRBD1,TRBV9,TRBJ1-4,TGTGCCAGCAGCGGGACAGGCCCTAATGAAAAACTGTTTTTT,CASSGTGPNEKLFF
-,-,TRBV6-5,TRBJ1-5,TGTGCCAGCAGTTACGACGGGAGACAGCCCCAGCATTTT,CASSYDGRQPQHF
-,-,TRBV10-2,TRBJ1-5,TGCGCCAGCAGAGGGGAAAAACAGCCCCAGCATTTT,CASRGEKQPQHF
-,-,TRBV7-9,TRBJ1-2,TGTGCCAGCAGCTTAGAGGGCCACTATGGCTACACCTTC,CASSLEGHYGYTF
-,-,TRBV7-2,TRBJ2-5,TGTGCCAGCAGCTTTCGGAGGGGGAAGGGAGAGACCCAGTACTTC,CASSFRRGKGETQYF
-,-,TRBV28,TRBJ1-3,TGTGCCAGCAGTTTCCCCGGGACGAGGGGAAACACCATATATTTT,CASSFPGTRGNTIYF
-,-,TRBV19,TRBJ1-1,TGTGCCAGTAGTACAGGGTCGGGCACTGAAGCTTTCTTT,CASSTGSGTEAFF
-,TRBD1,TRBV27,TRBJ2-2,TGTGCCAGCAGTTCCGGACAGGTGAACACCGGGGAGCTGTTTTTT,CASSSGQVNTGELFF
-,-,TRBV2,TRBJ1-2,TGTGCCAGCAGCCAGGGGTTACGGGGCTACACCTTC,CASSQGLRGYTF
-,-,TRBV5-1,TRBJ1-6,TGCGCCAGCAGCAGAGGTGGTCAGGGTCCCAACTCACCCCTCCACTTT,CASSRGGQGPNSPLHF
-,-,TRBV9,TRBJ1-2,TGTGCCAGCAGCGTAGGTCCAGAAGGAAAAGCTAACTATGGCTACACCTTC,CASSVGPEGKANYGYTF
-,TRBD1,TRBV2,TRBJ1-3,TGTGCCAGCAGCGAGCAGGGGGCAGGAAACACCATATATTTT,CASSEQGAGNTIYF
-,-,TRBV9,TRBJ1-5,TGTGCCAGCAGCGTAGGGGCAGACTACAATCAGCCCCAGCATTTT,CASSVGADYNQPQHF
-,TRBD1,TRBV7-9,TRBJ1-4,TGTGCCAGCAGTTTGGGGACAGGGGGCGCAGAAAAACTGTTTTTT,CASSLGTGGAEKLFF
-,TRBD1,TRBV6-1,TRBJ1-5,TGTGCCAGCAGTGCCGGGTCGGGACAGGGGCATCAGCCCCAGCATTTT,CASSAGSGQGHQPQHF
-,-,TRBV7-9,TRBJ2-7,TGTGCCAGCAGCACAGCAGGCTACGAGCAGTACTTC,CASSTAGYEQYF
-,-,TRBV5-5,TRBJ1-6,TGTGCCAGCAGCTTCCAGGGGTCACAGAATTCACCCCTCCACTTT,CASSFQGSQNSPLHF
-,-,TRBV5-6,TRBJ1-1,TGTGCCAGCAGCTTAGGGTACAGGGAGGCTTTCTTT,CASSLGYREAFF
-,-,TRBV12-3/TRBV12-4,TRBJ1-4,TGTGCCAGCAGCTCGGGTGTCGGACTGTTTTTT,CASSSGVGLFF
-,TRBD1,TRBV4-1,TRBJ1-1,TGCGCCAGCACCTCAAGACAGGGATACACTGAAGCTTTCTTT,CASTSRQGYTEAFF
few,TRBD2,TRBV2,TRBJ2-7,TGTGCCAGCAGTCAGACTAGCAACTCCTACGAGCAGTACTTC,CASSQTSNSYEQYF
-,TRBD1,TRBV5-5,TRBJ1-2,TGTGCCAGCAGCTCAACAGGGGACCCCTATGGCTACACCTTC,CASSSTGDPYGYTF
-,-,TRBV12-5,TRBJ2-3,TGTGCTAGTGGCCGGGAGCTAGATACGCAGTATTTT,CASGRELDTQYF